This entry concerns a single TCR beta chain. Its cognate antigen is unknown. This specimen comes from a study of T cells expressing NK-cell markers. Study summary: It was from sorted CD3+CD56+NKG2C+, CD3+CD56+NKG2C- and CD3+CD56-NKG2C+ T cells that TCR beta repertoires came.

Each CDR3 protein gets one entry in TCRdb, which reprocessed the 5' RACE reads and gives no DNA. This sample lists about 140,000 distinct CDR3 sequences; its ten largest clones have 9.5% to 15%. The study's findings and limits: Topping the CD3+CD56-NKG2C+ fraction as well were these clonotypes, in a few donors.

Germline CDR1 and CDR2: LNHNV and YYDKDF (reference sequence). The CDR3 covers 16 residues. V usage is TRBV15 and J usage is TRBJ2-1; TCRdb proposes TRBD1, but this gene call is untestable without DNA. The sequence came from a man between 18 and 35 years old in good health. The sequencing input was blood T cells: a sorted CD56 or NKG2C T cell subset, CD4+ or CD8+ T cells, or bulk PBMC T cells (not recorded which). CDR3 sequence: CATRALGTPGGNEQFF.